The 16 T cell receptor beta chains presented below share a single source sample, sequenced in a study of T cells in Graves' hyperthyroidism and ophthalmopathy. Researchers took RNA transcripts and amplified the TCR beta CDR3 regions from them. HTBI primers were the set used in a first-round RT-PCR of the TCR CDR3. MiXCR, run by TCRdb on the multiplex PCR reads, gives a single entry per CDR3 protein. The sample comprises around 340,000 distinct CDR3 sequences, 15% to 20% of which are singletons, and 34% rests with the top ten. The sequencing input was blood. These TCRs come from a woman in her thirties with Graves' hyperthyroidism that later progressed to Graves' ophthalmopathy.

This clonotype was seen a few times. The chain recombines TRBV29-1 with TRBJ2-1; maybe TRBD2 (6 bases). There are 12 residues in the CDR3. CDR1 is SQVTM, CDR2 ANQGSEA, per germline. V was cut by 7 bases and J by 8 bases, with 15 bases left in between. CDR3 DNA: TGCAGCGCAAAAACTAGCAGCGATGAGCAGTTCTTC. Translation: CSAKTSSDEQFF.

As concerns this clonotype: The final CDR3 position lacks the conserved phenylalanine or tryptophan, pointing to a likely read error. This chain joins TRBV28 and TRBJ2-5; D unclear. Germline loops: CDR1 MDHEN, CDR2 SYDVKM. The CDR3 extends over 13 amino acids. V lost 3 bases and J lost 3, with 8 bases in between. The CDR3 coding sequence is TGTGCCAGCAGTTTCGACAATGAAGAGACCCAGTACCTC. It yields the protein CASSFDNEETQYL.

This clonotype occurred many times. The V gene is TRBV29-1, the J gene TRBJ2-5, with D tentatively TRBD1 (6 bases). The V end was cut by 1 base, the J end by 3 bases, with 21 bases between. Looked up from germline, CDR1 is SQVTM and CDR2 is ANQGSEA. The CDR3 covers 17 residues. The CDR3 reads CSVEGRGKGVSEETQYF. The CDR3 coding sequence is TGCAGCGTTGAAGGCAGGGGCAAGGGGGTCTCCGAAGAGACCCAGTACTTC.

The chain has TRBV20-1 and TRBJ2-3, with TRBD2 as a possible D gene (5 bases). The CDR3 extends over 13 amino acids. V lost 0 bases, J lost 7 bases, and 11 bases lay in between. The germline V gene encodes CDR1 DFQATT and CDR2 SNEGSKA (reference sequence). Here the CDR3 reads CSARDSRGYTQYF. The CDR3 nucleotides read TGCAGTGCTAGAGACAGTCGAGGGTATACGCAGTATTTT.

This clonotype was observed a few times. CDR3 in DNA: TGCAGTGCTAGAGAGCCGGTGAGCGGACTCGGGGATACGCAGTATTTT. It is translated as CSAREPVSGLGDTQYF. The V gene is TRBV20-1, the J gene TRBJ2-3; perhaps TRBD2 as D (5 bases). Looked up from germline, CDR1 is DFQATT and CDR2 is SNEGSKA (reference sequence). The CDR3 covers 16 residues. V lost 0 bases to trimming and J lost 6 bases, with 19 bases between them.

This clonotype was recorded at least ten times. The rearrangement joins TRBV29-1 to TRBJ2-3; the match to TRBD2 covers 10 bases. The CDR3 is 18 amino acids. The germline V gene encodes CDR1 SQVTM and CDR2 ANQGSEA. The V gene end was trimmed by 4 bases and the J gene end by 1 base; junction bases not matched to a gene: 14. The CDR3 nucleotides are TGCAGCGTTGGAGGGCTAGCGGGAGAGGGCGGGGGCACAGATACGCAGTATTTT. Translation: CSVGGLAGEGGGTDTQYF.

V usage is TRBV6-1 and J usage is TRBJ1-1; D uncertain. Between the trimmed V and J ends, which lost 5 bases and 2 bases, there was a span of 9 bases. Germline loops: CDR1 MNHNS, CDR2 SASEGT. The CDR3 totals 13 residues. The CDR3 is CASSSFTNTEAFF. The DNA for the CDR3 is TGTGCCAGCAGTTCCTTTACTAACACTGAAGCTTTCTTT.

This clonotype came up many times. The chain couples TRBV12-3 or TRBV12-4 to TRBJ1-4; weak D call: TRBD1 (5 bases). V was clipped by 2 bases and J by 6 bases, with 19 bases between them. The CDR3 spans 17 residues. This CDR3 is CASSLWGSPGGDEKLFF. The DNA for the CDR3 is TGTGCCAGCAGTTTATGGGGGTCCCCTGGGGGGGATGAAAAACTGTTTTTT.

This clonotype was detected ten times or more. The genes are TRBV19 and TRBJ2-7; D unresolved. Germline V gene sequence: CDR1 LNHDA, CDR2 SQIVND (reference sequence). Trimming stripped 2 bases from V and 7 bases from J, with 18 bases between. The CDR3 sequence is 15 residues long. In DNA form, the CDR3 reads TGTGCCAGTAGTATATTGTCAGCTAGAAGTGGTGAGCAGTACTTC. Translated: CASSILSARSGEQYF.

The chain uses TRBV19 and TRBJ1-5; D uncertain. The V end lost 8 bases, the J end lost 7 bases, and 21 bases lay between the germline ends. Germline V gene data show CDR1 as LNHDA and CDR2 as SQIVND (reference sequence). The CDR3 loop spans 15 amino acids. The CDR3 region has the DNA TGTGCCAGTTCCCCGTCGAGGAATTCGGCCCAGCCCCAGCATTTT. Protein: CASSPSRNSAQPQHF.

The chain employs TRBV28 and TRBJ1-5, with a possible D match to TRBD1 (6 bases). The CDR3 has 15 residues. Deletions cut 5 bases from V and 8 bases from J, with 19 bases between. CDR1 is MDHEN, CDR2 SYDVKM, per germline. As DNA, the CDR3 is TGTGCCAGCAGTCCCGGACAGTCTCGTTCCAAGCCCCAGCATTTT. The encoded protein is CASSPGQSRSKPQHF.

In this sample, this clonotype turned up many times. V is TRBV6-1 and J is TRBJ2-5; D not resolved. This CDR3 region has 13 residues. V was clipped by 6 bases and J by 3 bases, with 11 bases between them. CDR1 is MNHNS, CDR2 SASEGT, per germline. The CDR3 loop is CASSLGLEETQYF. DNA for the CDR3: TGTGCCAGCAGCTTGGGGTTAGAAGAGACCCAGTACTTC.

V and J are TRBV7-9 and TRBJ1-3; D gene uncertain. Trimming took 5 bases from V and 2 from J, leaving 10 bases between them. The V gene's germline CDR1 is SEHNR and CDR2 FQNEAQ (reference sequence). The length of the CDR3 is 14 residues. The CDR3 DNA is TGTGCCAGCAGCCTAAACAACGCTGGAAACACCATATATTTT. This gives the protein CASSLNNAGNTIYF. The full variable domain, its missing parts supplied by reference TRBV7-9 and TRBJ1-3, is DTGVSQNPRHKITKRGQNVTFRCDPISEHNRLYWYRQTLGQGPEFLTYFQNEAQLEKSRLLSDRFSAERPKGSFSTLEIQRTEQGDSAMYLCASSLNNAGNTIYFGEGSWLTVV.

This clonotype has at least ten counts. This chain connects TRBV12-3 or TRBV12-4 to TRBJ1-2; D call uncertain. This CDR3 has 14 residues. V was cut by 3 bases and J by 0 bases, with 8 bases left in between. CDR3 sequence: CASSLSATNYGYTF. The CDR3 nucleotides are TGTGCCAGCAGTTTGTCAGCCACTAACTATGGCTACACCTTC.

The chain couples TRBV12-3 or TRBV12-4 to TRBJ2-1; possibly TRBD1 for D (5 bases). V lost 3 bases, J lost 8 bases, and 11 bases lay in between. The CDR3 covers 13 residues. CDR3 protein: CASSLSWGDEQFF. DNA for the CDR3: TGTGCCAGCAGTTTGTCCTGGGGCGATGAGCAGTTCTTC.

This clonotype was detected many times. The chain combines TRBV12-3 or TRBV12-4 with TRBJ2-7; D is unclear. The germline V and J ends were trimmed by 2 bases and 3 bases, with 8 bases remaining between them. CDR3 length: 13 residues. CDR3 bases: TGTGCCAGCAGTTTACTGCGGAACTACGAGCAGTACTTC. Amino acids: CASSLLRNYEQYF.